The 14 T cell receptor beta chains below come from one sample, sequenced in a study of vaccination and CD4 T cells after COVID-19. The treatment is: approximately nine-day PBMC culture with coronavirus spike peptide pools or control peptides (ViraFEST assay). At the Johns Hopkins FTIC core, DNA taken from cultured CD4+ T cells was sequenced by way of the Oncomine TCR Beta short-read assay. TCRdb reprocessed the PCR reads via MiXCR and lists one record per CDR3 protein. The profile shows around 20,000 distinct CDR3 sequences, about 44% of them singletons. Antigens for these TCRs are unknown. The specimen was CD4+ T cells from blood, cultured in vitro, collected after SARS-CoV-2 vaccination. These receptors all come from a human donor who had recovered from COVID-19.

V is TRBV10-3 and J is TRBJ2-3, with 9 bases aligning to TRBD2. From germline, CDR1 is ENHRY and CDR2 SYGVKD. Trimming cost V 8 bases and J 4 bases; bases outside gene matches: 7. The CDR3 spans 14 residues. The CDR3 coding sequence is TGTGCCATCGGGCGGGGGGGTAGCTCAGATACGCAGTATTTT. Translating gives CAIGRGGSSDTQYF.

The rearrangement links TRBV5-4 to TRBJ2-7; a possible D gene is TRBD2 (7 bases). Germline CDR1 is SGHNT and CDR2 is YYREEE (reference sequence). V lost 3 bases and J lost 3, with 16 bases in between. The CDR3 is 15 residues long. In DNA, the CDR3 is TGTGCCAGCAGCTCGGCGGGGGCGCGGGTCTACGAGCAGTACTTC. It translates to CASSSAGARVYEQYF.

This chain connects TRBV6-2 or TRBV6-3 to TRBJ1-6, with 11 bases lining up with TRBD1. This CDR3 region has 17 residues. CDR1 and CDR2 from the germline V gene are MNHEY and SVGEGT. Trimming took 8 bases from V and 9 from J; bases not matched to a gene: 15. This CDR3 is CASCNPLGTGGISPLHF. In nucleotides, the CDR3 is TGTGCCAGCTGCAACCCTCTGGGGACAGGGGGGATTTCACCCCTCCACTTT.

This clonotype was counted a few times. The CDR3: CASSLGTGNTEAFF. For the CDR3, the DNA is TGTGCCAGCAGCTTGGGGACAGGTAACACTGAAGCTTTCTTT. The chain combines TRBV5-8 with TRBJ1-1, with 7 bases matching TRBD1. This CDR3 comprises 14 residues. V trimming: 0 bases; J trimming: 2 bases; junction bases outside the gene matches: 1. The germline CDR1 and CDR2 sequences are SGHTS and YDEGEE.

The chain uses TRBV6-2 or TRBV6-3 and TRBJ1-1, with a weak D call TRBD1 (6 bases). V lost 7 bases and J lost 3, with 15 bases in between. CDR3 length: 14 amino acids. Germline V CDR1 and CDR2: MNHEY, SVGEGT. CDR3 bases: TGTGCCAGCATGGTTGAGTACAGGGACACTGAAGCTTTCTTT. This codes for CASMVEYRDTEAFF.

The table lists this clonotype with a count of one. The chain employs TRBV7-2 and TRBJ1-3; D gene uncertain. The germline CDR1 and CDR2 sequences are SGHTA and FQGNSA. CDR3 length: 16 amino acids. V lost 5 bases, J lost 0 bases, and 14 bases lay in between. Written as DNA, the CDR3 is TGTGCCAGCAGCCCCTTCCCCCGTCTCTCTGGAAACACCATATATTTT. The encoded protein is CASSPFPRLSGNTIYF.

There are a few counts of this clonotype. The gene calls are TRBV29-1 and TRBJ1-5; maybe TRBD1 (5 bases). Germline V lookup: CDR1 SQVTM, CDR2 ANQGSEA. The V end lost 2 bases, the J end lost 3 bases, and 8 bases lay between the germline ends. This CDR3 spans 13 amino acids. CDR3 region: CSVELGANQPQHF. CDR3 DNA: TGCAGCGTTGAATTAGGGGCCAATCAGCCCCAGCATTTT.

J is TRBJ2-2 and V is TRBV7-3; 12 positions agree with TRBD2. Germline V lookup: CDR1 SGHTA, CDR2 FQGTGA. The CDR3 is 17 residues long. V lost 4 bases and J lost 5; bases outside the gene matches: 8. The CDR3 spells CASSSRSGTSGTGELFF. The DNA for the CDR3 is TGTGCCAGCAGCTCGCGTTCCGGGACTAGCGGGACCGGGGAGCTGTTTTTT.

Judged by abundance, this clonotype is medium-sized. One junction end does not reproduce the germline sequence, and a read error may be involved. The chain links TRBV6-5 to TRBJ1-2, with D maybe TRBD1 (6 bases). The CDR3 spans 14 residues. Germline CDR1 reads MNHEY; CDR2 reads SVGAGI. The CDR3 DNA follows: TGTGCCAGCAGTTACGGGCTACAGGGATATGACTACACCTTC. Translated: CASSYGLQGYDYTF.

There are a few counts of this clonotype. This CDR3 reads CASSPALAKNIQYF. The DNA of the CDR3 is TGTGCCAGCAGCCCTGCCTTAGCCAAAAACATTCAGTACTTC. The V and J genes are TRBV6-1 and TRBJ2-4; D gene ambiguous. Germline lookup yields CDR1 MNHNS and CDR2 SASEGT. V was shortened by 6 bases and J by 0 bases, with 9 bases between the two germline ends. The CDR3 is made up of 14 amino acids.

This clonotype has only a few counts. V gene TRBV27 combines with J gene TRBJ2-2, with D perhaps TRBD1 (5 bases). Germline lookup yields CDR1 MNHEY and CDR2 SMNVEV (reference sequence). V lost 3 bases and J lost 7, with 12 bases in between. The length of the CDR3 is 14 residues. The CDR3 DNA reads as TGTGCCAGCAGTTTTGTTAGGGGCGGCGGGGAGCTGTTTTTT. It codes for CASSFVRGGGELFF.

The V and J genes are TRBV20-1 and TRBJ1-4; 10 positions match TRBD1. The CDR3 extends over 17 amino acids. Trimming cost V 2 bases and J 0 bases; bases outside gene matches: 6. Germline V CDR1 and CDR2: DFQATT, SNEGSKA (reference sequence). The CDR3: CSARSPGTGATNEKLFF. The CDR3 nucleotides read TGCAGTGCTAGATCACCCGGGACAGGGGCAACTAATGAAAAACTGTTTTTT.

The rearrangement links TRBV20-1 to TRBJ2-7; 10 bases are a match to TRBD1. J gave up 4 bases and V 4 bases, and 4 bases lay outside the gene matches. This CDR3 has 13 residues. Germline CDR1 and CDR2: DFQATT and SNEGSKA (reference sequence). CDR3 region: CSAKTGGGYEQYF. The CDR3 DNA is TGCAGTGCTAAGACAGGGGGCGGATACGAGCAGTACTTC.

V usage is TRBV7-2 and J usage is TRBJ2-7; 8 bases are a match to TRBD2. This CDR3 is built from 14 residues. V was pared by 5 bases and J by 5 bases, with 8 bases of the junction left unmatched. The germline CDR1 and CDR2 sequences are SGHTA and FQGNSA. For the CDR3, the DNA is TGTGCCAGCAGCCTCCAAGCGGGAGCTAACGAGCAGTACTTC. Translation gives CASSLQAGANEQYF.